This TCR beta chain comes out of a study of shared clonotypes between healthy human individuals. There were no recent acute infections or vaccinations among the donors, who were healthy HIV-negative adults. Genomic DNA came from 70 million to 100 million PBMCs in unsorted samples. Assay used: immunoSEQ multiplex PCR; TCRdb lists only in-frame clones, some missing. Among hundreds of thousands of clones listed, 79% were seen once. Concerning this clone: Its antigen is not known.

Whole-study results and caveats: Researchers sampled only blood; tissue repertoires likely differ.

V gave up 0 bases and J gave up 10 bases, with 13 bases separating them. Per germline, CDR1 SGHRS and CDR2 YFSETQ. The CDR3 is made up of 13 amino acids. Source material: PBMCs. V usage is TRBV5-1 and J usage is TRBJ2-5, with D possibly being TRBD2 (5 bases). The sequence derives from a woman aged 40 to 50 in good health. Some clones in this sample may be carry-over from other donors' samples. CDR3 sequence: CASSLAPLRDQYF. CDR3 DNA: TGCGCCAGCAGCTTGGCGCCGCTGAGGGACCAGTACTTC.